Each of the 4 T cell receptor beta chains below was sequenced from the same sample in a study of technical replicates of blood from a few donors. Libraries were prepared by immunoSEQ multiplex PCR; TCRdb keeps only in-frame clonotypes and omits some of them. The sample has 50,000 or so clones, about 90% seen once; the top ten hold approximately 3.9%. The sequencing input was PBMCs. The source of these receptors is a human donor in good health. Some clones in this sample may be carry-over from other donors' samples.

This clone was observed a single time. The chain is built from TRBV19 and TRBJ1-1, with 7 bases lining up with TRBD1. The CDR3 contains 15 residues. V gave up 11 bases and J gave up 4 bases; unmatched junction bases: 16. Looked up from germline, CDR1 is LNHDA and CDR2 is SQIVND (reference sequence). CDR3 DNA: TGTGCCTCATACCACAGGGGATCGGGGAGCACTGAAGCTTTCTTT. Its translation is CASYHRGSGSTEAFF.

This sequence joins TRBV30 and TRBJ2-1; a weak D match, TRBD2 (5 bases). Germline loops: CDR1 GTSNPN, CDR2 SVGIG (reference sequence). This CDR3 contains 15 residues. V was shortened by 2 bases and J by 0 bases, with 11 bases between the two germline ends. CDR3 in amino acids: CAWSFRGNSYNEQFF. The CDR3 DNA sequence: TGTGCCTGGAGTTTCCGGGGAAACTCCTACAATGAGCAGTTCTTC.

The chain is built from TRBV6-1 and TRBJ1-4; possible D gene TRBD1, 6 bases. The V and J ends lost 5 bases and 7 bases respectively, with 17 bases between them. The CDR3 has 15 amino acids. CDR1 MNHNS and CDR2 SASEGT come from the germline V gene. The CDR3 DNA reads as TGTGCCAGCAGTAGGGGTCCGGGGGGCGGTGAAAAACTGTTTTTT. As protein: CASSRGPGGGEKLFF.

This chain uses TRBV11-3 with TRBJ1-5; no firm D call. Trimming shortened V by 7 bases and J by 2 bases, and 18 bases separated the two germline ends. The CDR3 is 16 residues long. Looked up from germline, CDR1 is SGHNT and CDR2 is YENEEA. CDR3 in DNA: TGTGCCAGCACCCCTCGGGGAGGGCTTTGCAATCAGCCCCAGCATTTT. Protein sequence: CASTPRGGLCNQPQHF. The variable domain in full, completed from reference TRBV11-3 and TRBJ1-5, reads EAGVVQSPRYKIIEKKQPVAFWCNPISGHNTLYWYLQNLGQGPELLIRYENEEAVDDSQLPKDRFSAERLKGVDSTLKIQPAELGDSAVYLCASTPRGGLCNQPQHFGDGTRLSIL.